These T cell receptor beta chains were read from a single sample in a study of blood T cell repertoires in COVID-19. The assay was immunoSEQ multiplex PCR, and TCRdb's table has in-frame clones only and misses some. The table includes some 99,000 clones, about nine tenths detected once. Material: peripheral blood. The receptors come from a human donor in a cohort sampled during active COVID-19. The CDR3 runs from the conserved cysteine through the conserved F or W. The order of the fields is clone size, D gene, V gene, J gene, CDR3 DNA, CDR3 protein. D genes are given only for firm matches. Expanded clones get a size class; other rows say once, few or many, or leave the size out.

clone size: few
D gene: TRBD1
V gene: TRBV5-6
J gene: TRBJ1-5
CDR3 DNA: TGTGCCAGCAGCTTGGGTACAGGGGGCAATCAGCCCCAGCATTTT
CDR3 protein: CASSLGTGGNQPQHF

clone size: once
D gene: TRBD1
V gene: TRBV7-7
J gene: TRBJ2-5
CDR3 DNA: TGTGCCAGCAGCCCGAGGCCGGGACAGGGACAAGAGACCCAGTACTTC
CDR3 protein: CASSPRPGQGQETQYF

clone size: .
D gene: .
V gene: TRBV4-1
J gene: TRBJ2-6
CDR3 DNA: TGCGCCAGCAGCCCCAATGGGGACTCGCGGTCTGGGGCCAACGTCCTGACTTTC
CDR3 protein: CASSPNGDSRSGANVLTF

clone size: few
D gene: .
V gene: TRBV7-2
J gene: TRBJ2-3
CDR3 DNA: TGTGCCAGCAGCTTAAACAGGCTCACAGATACGCAGTATTTT
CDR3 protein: CASSLNRLTDTQYF

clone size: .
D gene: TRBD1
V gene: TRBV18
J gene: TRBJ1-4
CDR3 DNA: TGTGCCAGCTCACGCGACAGGGCAACTAATGAAAAACTGTTTTTT
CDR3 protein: CASSRDRATNEKLFF

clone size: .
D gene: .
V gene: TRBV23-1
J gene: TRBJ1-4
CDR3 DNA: TGCGCCAGCAGTCAATTCAGGCGGGGAGAGCATACTAATGAAAAACTGTTTTTT
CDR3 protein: CASSQFRRGEHTNEKLFF

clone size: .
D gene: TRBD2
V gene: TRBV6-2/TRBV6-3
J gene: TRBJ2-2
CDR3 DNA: TGTGCCAGCAGTTACTGGGAGGGCACCGGGGAGCTGTTTTTT
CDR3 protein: CASSYWEGTGELFF

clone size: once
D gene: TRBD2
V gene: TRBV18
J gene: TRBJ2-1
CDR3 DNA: TGTGCCAGCTCACGGGGTAGCGGGACCTACAATGAGCAGTTCTTC
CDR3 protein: CASSRGSGTYNEQFF

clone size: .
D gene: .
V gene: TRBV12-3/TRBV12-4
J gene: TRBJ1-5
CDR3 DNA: TGTGCCAGCAGTTTCGGGGGTAATCAGCCCCAGCATTTT
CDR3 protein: CASSFGGNQPQHF

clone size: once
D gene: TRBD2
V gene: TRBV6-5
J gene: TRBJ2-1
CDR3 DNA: TGTGCCAGCAGTTACTCGGGACTAGCGGATGAGCAGTTCTTC
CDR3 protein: CASSYSGLADEQFF

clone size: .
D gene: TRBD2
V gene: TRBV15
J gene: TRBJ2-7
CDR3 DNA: TGTGCCACCAGCGGGGGGGGTTTTGGATACGAGCAGTACTTC
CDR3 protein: CATSGGGFGYEQYF

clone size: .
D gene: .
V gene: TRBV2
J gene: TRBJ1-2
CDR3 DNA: TGTGCCAGCAGGGCGGGGGGCGACTATGGCTACACCTTC
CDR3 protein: CASRAGGDYGYTF

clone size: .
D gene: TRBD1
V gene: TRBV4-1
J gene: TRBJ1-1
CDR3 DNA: TGCGCCAGCAGGCAAGACAGGGACTGGGACACTGAAGCTTTCTTT
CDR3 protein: CASRQDRDWDTEAFF

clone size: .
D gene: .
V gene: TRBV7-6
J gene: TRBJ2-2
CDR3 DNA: TGTGCCAGCAGCTCCCAGGGGGGTAGCACCGGGGAGCTGTTTTTT
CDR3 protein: CASSSQGGSTGELFF

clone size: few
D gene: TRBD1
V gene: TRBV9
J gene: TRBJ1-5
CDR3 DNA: TGTGCCAGCAGCGAGACAGGGGATCGGCAGCCCCAGCATTTT
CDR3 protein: CASSETGDRQPQHF

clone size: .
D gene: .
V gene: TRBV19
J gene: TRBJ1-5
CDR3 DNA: TGTGCCAGTAGCCCAAGGAGCGGGCCCCAGCATTTT
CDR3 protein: CASSPRSGPQHF

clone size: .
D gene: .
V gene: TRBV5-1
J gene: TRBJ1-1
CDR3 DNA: TGCGCCAGCAGCTCTGGACGGAGGAGCATGAACACTGAAGCTTTCTTT
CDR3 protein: CASSSGRRSMNTEAFF

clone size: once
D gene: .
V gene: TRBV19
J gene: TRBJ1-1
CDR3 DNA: TGTGCCAGTCGTTGGCAGAAGAACACTGAAGCTTTCTTT
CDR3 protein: CASRWQKNTEAFF

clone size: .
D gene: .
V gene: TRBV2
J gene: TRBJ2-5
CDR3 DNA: TGTGCCAGCAGTGAGTCGGGGCCGGAGGGAGAGACCCAGTACTTC
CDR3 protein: CASSESGPEGETQYF

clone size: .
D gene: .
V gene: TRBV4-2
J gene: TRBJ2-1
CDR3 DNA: TGTGCCAGCAGCCAAGTGGGAGTGGCCGATGAGCAGTTCTTC
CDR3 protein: CASSQVGVADEQFF

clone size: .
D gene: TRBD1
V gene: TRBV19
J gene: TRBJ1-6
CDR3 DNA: TGTGCCAGTAGTATAACCTACCGGGACAGGGAGTCGCCCCTCCACTTT
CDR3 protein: CASSITYRDRESPLHF

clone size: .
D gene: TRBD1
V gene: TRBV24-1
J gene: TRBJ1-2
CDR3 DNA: TGTGCCACCAGTGACCCGGACAGGGGTTATGGCTACACCTTC
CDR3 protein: CATSDPDRGYGYTF

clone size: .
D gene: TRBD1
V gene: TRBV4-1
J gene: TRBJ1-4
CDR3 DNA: TGCGCCAGCAGCCAGCTGACAGGGGGCCGGGGAAAACTGTTTTTT
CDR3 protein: CASSQLTGGRGKLFF

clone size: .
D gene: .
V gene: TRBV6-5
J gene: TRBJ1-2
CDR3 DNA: TGTGCCAGCAGCCTAACCCCAAATCCCTATGGCTACACCTTC
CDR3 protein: CASSLTPNPYGYTF

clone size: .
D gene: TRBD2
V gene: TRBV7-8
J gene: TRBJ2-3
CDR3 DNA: TGTGCCAGCAGCCTAACGTACTCGACTAGCGAAATTGCAGATACGCAGTATTTT
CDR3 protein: CASSLTYSTSEIADTQYF

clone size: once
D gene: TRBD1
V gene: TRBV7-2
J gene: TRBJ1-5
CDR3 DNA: TGTGCCAGCAGCTTAGGCGACAGGGGCATCAATCAGCCCCAGCATTTT
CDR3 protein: CASSLGDRGINQPQHF

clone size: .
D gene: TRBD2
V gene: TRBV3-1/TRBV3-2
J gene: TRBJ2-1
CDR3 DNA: TGTGCCAGCAGCCCGGGACTAGCCGTAGCAAGTTCGGGGAATGAGCAGTTCTTC
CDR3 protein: CASSPGLAVASSGNEQFF

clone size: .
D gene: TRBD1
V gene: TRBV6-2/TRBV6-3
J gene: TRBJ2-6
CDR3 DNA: TGTGCCAGCAGTACCCAGACAGGGGTCTTCTCTGGGGCCAACGTCCTGACTTTC
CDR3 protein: CASSTQTGVFSGANVLTF

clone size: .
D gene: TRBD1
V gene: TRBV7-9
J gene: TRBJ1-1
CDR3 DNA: TGTGCCAGCAGCTTAGCACCTATGACAGGGGGTAGGGGCACTGAAGCTTTCTTT
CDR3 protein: CASSLAPMTGGRGTEAFF

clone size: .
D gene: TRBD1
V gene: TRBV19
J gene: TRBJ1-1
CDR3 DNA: TGTGCCAGTAGCCCGGGGTTCTGGGACAGGGCTGAAGCTTTCTTT
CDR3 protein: CASSPGFWDRAEAFF

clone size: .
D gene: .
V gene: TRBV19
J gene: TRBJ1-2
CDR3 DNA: TGTGCCAGTAGTCTCAGGGGTTGGTATGGCTACACCTTC
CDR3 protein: CASSLRGWYGYTF

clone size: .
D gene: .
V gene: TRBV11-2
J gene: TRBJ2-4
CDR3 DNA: TGTGCCAGCAGCTCTGGAGACAGCAAAAACATTCAGTACTTC
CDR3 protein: CASSSGDSKNIQYF

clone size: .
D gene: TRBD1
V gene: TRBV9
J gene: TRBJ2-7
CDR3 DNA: TGTGCCAGCAGCGTGGGACAGGGGATCTACGAGCAGTACTTC
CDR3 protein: CASSVGQGIYEQYF

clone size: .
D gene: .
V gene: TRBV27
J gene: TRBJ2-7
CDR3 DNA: TGTGCCAGCAATCACCCTACTATCGTACAGGGCCCCCTCGAGCAGTACTTC
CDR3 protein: CASNHPTIVQGPLEQYF

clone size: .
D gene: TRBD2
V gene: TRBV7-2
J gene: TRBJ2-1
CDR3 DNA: TGTGCCAGCAGCACTGGCGGTAGCGGGAGAACTTTGAATGAGCAGTTCTTC
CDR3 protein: CASSTGGSGRTLNEQFF

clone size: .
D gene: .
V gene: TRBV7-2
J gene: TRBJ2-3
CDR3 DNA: TGTGCCAGCAGCTTAGGGCCCCGAGGCTCCGTAGATACGCAGTATTTT
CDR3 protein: CASSLGPRGSVDTQYF

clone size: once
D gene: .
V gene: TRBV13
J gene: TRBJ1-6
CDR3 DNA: TGTGCCAGCAGCTTAGATCGCAGGGCTGGTTCACCCCTCCACTTT
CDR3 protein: CASSLDRRAGSPLHF

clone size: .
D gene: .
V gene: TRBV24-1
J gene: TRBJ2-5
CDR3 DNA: TGTGCCACCAGTGCTCAAGATCCTAGGGAGACCCAGTACTTC
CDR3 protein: CATSAQDPRETQYF

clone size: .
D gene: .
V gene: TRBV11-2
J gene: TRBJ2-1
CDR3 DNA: TGTGCCAGCAGCTCCACAGGGAGCTCCTACAATGAGCAGTTCTTC
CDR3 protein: CASSSTGSSYNEQFF

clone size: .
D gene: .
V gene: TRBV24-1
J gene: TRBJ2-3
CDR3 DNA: TGTGCCACCAGTGACACCGGGTCTAGAGGCACAGATACGCAGTATTTT
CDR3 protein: CATSDTGSRGTDTQYF

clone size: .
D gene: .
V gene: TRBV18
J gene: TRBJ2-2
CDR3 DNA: TGTGCCAGCTCACCCTACACGCTAGGCTACCTGAACACCGGGGAGCTGTTTTTT
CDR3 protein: CASSPYTLGYLNTGELFF

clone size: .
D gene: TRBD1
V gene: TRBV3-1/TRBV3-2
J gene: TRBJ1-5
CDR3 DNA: TGTGCCAGCAGCCCCTGGACAGGGGTTGATAGTCAGCCCCAGCATTTT
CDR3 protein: CASSPWTGVDSQPQHF

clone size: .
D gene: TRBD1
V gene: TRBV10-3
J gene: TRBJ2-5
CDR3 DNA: TGTGCCACCGGGACAGGACAAGAGACCCAGTACTTC
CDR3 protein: CATGTGQETQYF

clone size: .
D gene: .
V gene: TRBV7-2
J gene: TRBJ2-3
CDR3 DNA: TGTGCCAGCAGCCAAGGCAGGGGAGATACGCAGTATTTT
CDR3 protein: CASSQGRGDTQYF

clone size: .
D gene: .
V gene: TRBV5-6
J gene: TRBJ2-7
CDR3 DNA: TGTGCCAGCAGATTCGGCTCCTACGAGCAGTACTTC
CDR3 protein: CASRFGSYEQYF

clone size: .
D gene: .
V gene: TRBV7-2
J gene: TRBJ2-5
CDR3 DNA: TGTGCCAGCAACGTACTAGGAGAGACCCAGTACTTC
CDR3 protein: CASNVLGETQYF

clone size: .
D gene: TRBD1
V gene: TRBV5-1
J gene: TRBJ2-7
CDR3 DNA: TGCGCCAGCAGCTTGGATGGCCTCGGGACAGGGGGCCCAGAGCAGTACTTC
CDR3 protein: CASSLDGLGTGGPEQYF

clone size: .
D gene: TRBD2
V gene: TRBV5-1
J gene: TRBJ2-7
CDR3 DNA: TGCGCCAGCAGCTTGGGTCCAGCGGGGCCGTCCTACGAGCAGTACTTC
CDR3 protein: CASSLGPAGPSYEQYF

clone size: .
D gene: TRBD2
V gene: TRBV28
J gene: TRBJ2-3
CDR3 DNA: TGTGCCAGCAGACGGTCACCCCCGGGACTAGCGACTAGCACAGATACGCAGTATTTT
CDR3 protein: CASRRSPPGLATSTDTQYF

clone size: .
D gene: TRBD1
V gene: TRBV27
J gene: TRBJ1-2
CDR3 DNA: TGTGCCAGCACCTCCCGGGCAGGGGGTAACTATGGCTACACCTTC
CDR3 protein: CASTSRAGGNYGYTF